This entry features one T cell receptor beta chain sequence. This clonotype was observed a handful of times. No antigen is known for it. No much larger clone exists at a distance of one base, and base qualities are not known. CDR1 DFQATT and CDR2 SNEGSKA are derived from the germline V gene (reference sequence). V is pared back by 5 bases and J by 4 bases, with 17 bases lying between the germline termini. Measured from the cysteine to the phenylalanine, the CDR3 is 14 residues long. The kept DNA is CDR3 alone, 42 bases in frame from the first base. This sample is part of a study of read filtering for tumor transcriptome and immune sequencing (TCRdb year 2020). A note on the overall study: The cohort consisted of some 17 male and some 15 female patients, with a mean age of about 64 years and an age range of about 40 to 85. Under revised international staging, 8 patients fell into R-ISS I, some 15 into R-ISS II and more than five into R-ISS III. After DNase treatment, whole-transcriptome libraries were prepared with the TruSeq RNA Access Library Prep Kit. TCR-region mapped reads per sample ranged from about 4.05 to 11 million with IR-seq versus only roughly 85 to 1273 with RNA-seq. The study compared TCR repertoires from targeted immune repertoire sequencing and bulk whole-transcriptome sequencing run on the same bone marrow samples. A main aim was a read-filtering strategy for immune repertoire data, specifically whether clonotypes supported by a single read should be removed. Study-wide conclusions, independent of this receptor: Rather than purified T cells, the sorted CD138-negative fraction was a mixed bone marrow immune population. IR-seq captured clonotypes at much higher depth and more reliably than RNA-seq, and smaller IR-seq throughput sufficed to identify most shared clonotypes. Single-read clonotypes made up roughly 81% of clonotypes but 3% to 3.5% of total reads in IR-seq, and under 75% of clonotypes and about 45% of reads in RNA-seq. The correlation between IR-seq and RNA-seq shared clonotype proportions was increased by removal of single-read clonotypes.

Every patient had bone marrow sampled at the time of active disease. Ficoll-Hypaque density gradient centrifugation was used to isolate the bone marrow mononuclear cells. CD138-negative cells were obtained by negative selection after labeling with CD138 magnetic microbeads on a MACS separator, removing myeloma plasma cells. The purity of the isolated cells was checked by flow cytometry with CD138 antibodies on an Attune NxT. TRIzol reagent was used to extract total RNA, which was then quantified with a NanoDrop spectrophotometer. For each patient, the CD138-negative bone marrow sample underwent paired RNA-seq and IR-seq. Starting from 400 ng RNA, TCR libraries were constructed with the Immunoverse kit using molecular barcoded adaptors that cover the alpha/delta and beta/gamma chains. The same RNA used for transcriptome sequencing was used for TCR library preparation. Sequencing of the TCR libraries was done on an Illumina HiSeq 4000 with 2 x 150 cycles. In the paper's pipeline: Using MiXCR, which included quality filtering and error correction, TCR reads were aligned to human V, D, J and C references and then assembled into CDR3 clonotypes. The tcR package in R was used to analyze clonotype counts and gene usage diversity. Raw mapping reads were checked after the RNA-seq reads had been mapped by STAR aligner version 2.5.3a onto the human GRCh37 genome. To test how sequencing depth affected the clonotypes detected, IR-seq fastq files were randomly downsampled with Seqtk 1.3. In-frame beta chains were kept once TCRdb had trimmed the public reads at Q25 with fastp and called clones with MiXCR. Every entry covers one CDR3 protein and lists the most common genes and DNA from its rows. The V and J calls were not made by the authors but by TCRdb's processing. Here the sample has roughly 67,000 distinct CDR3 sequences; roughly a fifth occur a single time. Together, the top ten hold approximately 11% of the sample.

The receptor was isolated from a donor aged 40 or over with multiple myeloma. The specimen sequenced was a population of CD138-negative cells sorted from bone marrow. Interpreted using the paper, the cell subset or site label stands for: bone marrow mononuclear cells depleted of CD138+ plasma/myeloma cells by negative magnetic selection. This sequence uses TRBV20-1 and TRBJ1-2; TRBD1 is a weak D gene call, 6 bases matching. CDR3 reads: CSAYPLRGGYGYTF. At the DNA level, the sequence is TGCAGTGCTTACCCTCTCAGGGGTGGCTATGGCTACACCTTC.